The 16 T cell receptor beta chains listed next were all sequenced from one sample in a study of T cell responses to AZD1222 COVID-19 vaccine. Clones were sequenced by immunoSEQ multiplex PCR, and TCRdb holds only the in-frame ones, with some missing. Found here are approximately 220,000 clones, 93% of them singletons; the top ten hold 0.9% to 1.1%. Sample: peripheral blood, taken on day 0 of MenACWY control vaccination. The receptors were gathered from an adult in good health.

V is TRBV3-1 (or the pseudogene TRBV3-2) and J is TRBJ2-7; D is possibly TRBD2 (5 bases). This CDR3 comprises 17 residues. V was shortened by 1 base and J by 4 bases, with 20 bases between the two germline ends. From germline, CDR1 is LGHDT and CDR2 YNNKEL (reference sequence). The CDR3 region is CASSQVGRAGWTYEQYF. For the CDR3, the DNA is TGTGCCAGCAGCCAAGTTGGACGGGCAGGTTGGACTTACGAGCAGTACTTC.

This clone was detected only a few times. The rearrangement joins TRBV5-1 to TRBJ2-7; tentatively, D is TRBD1 (6 bases). This CDR3 has 16 residues. V lost 3 bases, J lost 0 bases, and 16 bases lay in between. CDR1 SGHRS and CDR2 YFSETQ come from the germline V gene. The CDR3 reads CASSSPPGHRSYEQYF. CDR3 DNA: TGCGCCAGCAGCTCACCGCCGGGACATCGCTCCTACGAGCAGTACTTC.

The gene calls are TRBV2 and TRBJ1-2; D not resolved. The ends were cut back, 4 bases at V and 6 bases at J, with 12 bases in the middle. Per the germline V gene, CDR1 is SNHLY and CDR2 is FYNNEI. CDR3 size: 13 residues. The CDR3 is CASSVRFPDGYTF. In DNA, the CDR3 is TGTGCCAGCAGTGTCCGCTTCCCAGATGGCTACACCTTC. The full variable domain, completed using reference TRBV2 and TRBJ1-2, is EPEVTQTPSHQVTQMGQEVILRCVPISNHLYFYWYRQILGQKVEFLVSFYNNEISEKSEIFDDQFSVERPDGSNFTLKIRSTKLEDSAMYFCASSVRFPDGYTFGSGTRLTVV.

V is TRBV6-5 and J is TRBJ1-2; a possible D gene is TRBD1 (5 bases). The length of the CDR3 is 12 residues. In germline, CDR1 is MNHEY, CDR2 SVGAGI. Trimming took off 6 bases at V and 4 bases at J, with 9 bases between the two ends. CDR3: CASRGEIYGYTF. CDR3 nucleotides: TGTGCCAGCAGAGGGGAGATCTATGGCTACACCTTC.

The chain is built from TRBV19 and TRBJ2-7; D might be TRBD1 (6 bases). Germline V lookup: CDR1 LNHDA, CDR2 SQIVND (reference sequence). The CDR3 is made up of 15 amino acids. V shed 5 bases and J shed 2 bases, with 16 bases lying between them. The CDR3 DNA reads as TGTGCCAGTAGTTTAGCAGGGGCTCGTGCCTACGAGCAGTACTTC. It specifies CASSLAGARAYEQYF. Based on the CDR3 plus reference TRBV19 and TRBJ2-7, the full variable domain is DGGITQSPKYLFRKEGQNVTLSCEQNLNHDAMYWYRQDPGQGLRLIYYSQIVNDFQKGDIAEGYSVSREKKESFPLTVTSAQKNPTAFYLCASSLAGARAYEQYFGPGTRLTVT.

This chain connects TRBV19 to TRBJ1-5; D is unresolved. CDR1 is LNHDA and CDR2 is SQIVND in the germline V gene (reference sequence). V lost 5 bases and J 1 base, leaving 12 bases between the germline ends. The CDR3 consists of 15 residues. The CDR3 coding sequence is TGTGCCAGTAGTTGGCCCCGCGGGAGCAATCAGCCCCAGCATTTT. This translates into CASSWPRGSNQPQHF.

The chain links TRBV5-1 to TRBJ2-3, with a possible D match to TRBD1 (6 bases). With 4 bases removed from V and 0 bases from J, the gap between germline ends came to 9 bases. This CDR3 comprises 14 residues. In germline, CDR1 is SGHRS, CDR2 YFSETQ. The DNA for the CDR3 is TGCGCCAGCAGCCCGCAGGGGAGCACAGATACGCAGTATTTT. Translating it yields CASSPQGSTDTQYF.

The rearrangement joins TRBV29-1 to TRBJ1-2; no firm D call. The CDR3 consists of 9 residues. Trimming shortened V by 5 bases and J by 8 bases, and 6 bases separated the two germline ends. Germline values: CDR1 SQVTM, CDR2 ANQGSEA. The CDR3 reads CSVLEGYTF. CDR3 coding DNA: TGCAGCGTTTTGGAAGGCTACACCTTC. The variable domain in full, with the rest retrieved from reference TRBV29-1 and TRBJ1-2, is SAVISQKPSRDICQRGTSLTIQCQVDSQVTMMFWYRQQPGQSLTLIATANQGSEATYESGFVIDKFPISRPNLTFSTLTVSNMSPEDSSIYLCSVLEGYTFGSGTRLTVV.

This clone was observed a handful of times. V is TRBV10-1 and J is TRBJ2-7; D gene uncertain. Germline assignment: CDR1 WNHNN and CDR2 SYGVQD (reference sequence). This CDR3 spans 15 amino acids. The ends were cut back, 0 bases at V and 4 bases at J, with 13 bases in the middle. The DNA for the CDR3 is TGCGCCAGCAGTGAGTCGAGATGGGTTCCATACGAGCAGTACTTC. Protein product: CASSESRWVPYEQYF.

The chain is built from TRBV19 and TRBJ2-3, with 8 bases that match TRBD1. V dropped 3 bases and J dropped 4; count of bases not matched to a gene: 6. The CDR3 covers 15 residues. Germline assignment: CDR1 LNHDA and CDR2 SQIVND (reference sequence). Written as DNA, the CDR3 is TGTGCCAGTAGTATGGACAGGGATTGGCCAGATACGCAGTATTTT. Its translation: CASSMDRDWPDTQYF.

This chain uses TRBV7-2 with TRBJ2-7; 8 bases fit TRBD2. The CDR3 sequence is 16 residues long. Germline loops: CDR1 SGHTA, CDR2 FQGNSA. V was pared by 1 base and J by 13 bases, with 18 bases of the junction left unmatched. The CDR3 region is CASSLEAQRGLPPPYF. CDR3 DNA sequence: TGTGCCAGCAGCTTAGAGGCCCAGCGGGGGCTACCTCCCCCCTACTTC.

The chain joins TRBV27 to TRBJ1-5, with D uncertain. This CDR3 region has 9 residues. Germline V gene sequence: CDR1 MNHEY, CDR2 SMNVEV (reference sequence). The V gene lost 6 bases and the J gene lost 9 bases, with 3 bases spanning the gap. Here the CDR3 reads CASRRPQHF. DNA for the CDR3: TGTGCCAGCAGACGGCCCCAGCATTTT.

This chain joins TRBV12-5 and TRBJ2-1, with TRBD2 as a possible D gene (6 bases). The CDR3 covers 14 residues. Germline CDR1 LGHNT, CDR2 FRNRAP. Between the trimmed V and J ends, which lost 2 bases and 8 bases, there was a span of 13 bases. The CDR3 nucleotides are TGTGCTAGTGGTTTGTCGGGGCGCGGGGATGAGCAGTTCTTC. It is translated as CASGLSGRGDEQFF.

The V call is TRBV13, the J call TRBJ1-5, with D perhaps matching TRBD1 (6 bases). The V gene lost 0 bases and the J gene lost 7 bases, with 10 bases spanning the gap. CDR1 is PRHDT and CDR2 is FYEKMQ in the germline V gene (reference sequence). The CDR3 loop spans 14 amino acids. Here the CDR3 DNA reads TGTGCCAGCAGCTTAGGGGGGACAATCCAGCCCCAGCATTTT. This encodes CASSLGGTIQPQHF.

The chain has TRBV28 and TRBJ1-5; the match to TRBD1 covers 7 bases. The V and J ends lost 6 bases and 3 bases, in that order; junction bases with no gene match: 5. CDR3 size: 14 residues. Per germline, CDR1 MDHEN and CDR2 SYDVKM. Written as DNA, the CDR3 is TGTGCCAGCAGCTCAGGGGGTTCCAATCAGCCCCAGCATTTT. Translating gives CASSSGGSNQPQHF.

The gene calls are TRBV10-3 and TRBJ2-7; D uncertain. The CDR3 is 13 amino acids. CDR1 and CDR2 (germline): ENHRY, SYGVKD. Trimming removed 5 bases at V and 1 base at J, with 9 bases between. DNA of the CDR3: TGTGCCATCAGTATTAGTGAGTCCTACGAGCAGTACTTC. This gives the protein CAISISESYEQYF.